Below, one T cell receptor beta chain is given with its context. CDR3 length: 20 residues. Germline values: CDR1 KGHDR, CDR2 SFDVKD. The trim removed 5 bases at V and 2 bases at J, leaving 14 bases unmatched. TCRdb processed the 5' RACE reads anew with MiXCR; each CDR3 protein has one entry. Counted here are around 500,000 distinct CDR3 sequences, approximately 15% occurring once; the ten biggest clones make up 0.52%. The entry originates in a study of identical twins. Every sampled donor was Caucasian and healthy. The sample also formed part of further work on yellow fever vaccine responses in identical twins.

Sample: CD4+ T cells sorted from blood. The receptor was isolated from a woman between 18 and 29 years old in good health. The genes are TRBV24-1 and TRBJ2-1; 13 bases agree with TRBD2. CDR3 protein: CATSVQLGLTSGGTYNEQFF. DNA of the CDR3: TGTGCCACCAGTGTCCAATTGGGACTGACTAGCGGGGGGACCTACAATGAGCAGTTCTTC.